This entry lists 6 T cell receptor beta chains sequenced from one sample in a study of T-cell reconstitution after alpha-beta-depleted transplantation in children. A library of TCRbeta sequences, prepared with unique molecular identifiers, was generated. Each CDR3 protein is one row after TCRdb ran MiXCR on the PCR reads. The table includes 450,000 to 550,000 distinct CDR3 sequences, approximately 10% detected once. The sample was PBMCs, mostly from graft donor cells, taken 180 days after TCRalphabeta/CD19-depleted stem cell transplant. The receptor source for this set is a female patient aged 2-15 years who had a stem cell transplant for aplastic anemia, so the T cells may come from the graft donor.

This clonotype was counted between two and nine times. The V and J genes are TRBV11-2 and TRBJ2-5; TRBD2 agrees at 7 bases. This CDR3 is built from 14 residues. In germline, CDR1 is SGHAT, CDR2 FQNNGV. V shed 1 base and J 9 bases; nucleotides not matched to a gene: 8. The CDR3 spells CASSLGASGAAQYF. In nucleotides, the CDR3 is TGTGCCAGCAGCTTAGGAGCTAGCGGAGCGGCCCAGTACTTC.

The chain carries TRBV15 and TRBJ2-7; TRBD1 matches at 8 bases. Trimming took 0 bases from V and 4 from J; bases not matched to a gene: 8. The CDR3 sequence is 16 residues long. The germline gives CDR1 LNHNV, CDR2 YYDKDF (reference sequence). DNA for the CDR3: TGTGCCACCAGCAGAGATGGAGACAGGGGCTGGTACGAGCAGTACGTC. Protein sequence: CATSRDGDRGWYEQYV.

The rearrangement links TRBV28 to TRBJ2-7; TRBD2 agrees at 8 bases. Looked up from germline, CDR1 is MDHEN and CDR2 is SYDVKM. The CDR3 consists of 19 residues. J was trimmed by 2 bases and V by 5 bases; bases with no gene match: 20. For the CDR3, the DNA is TGTGCCAGCAGTACGTGGAACAGGGTCCTACGGGAGGGCCCCTACGAGCAGTACTTC. It translates to CASSTWNRVLREGPYEQYF. Full variable domain (missing parts from reference TRBV28 and TRBJ2-7): DVKVTQSSRYLVKRTGEKVFLECVQDMDHENMFWYRQDPGLGLRLIYFSYDVKMKEKGDIPEGYSVSREKKERFSLILESASTNQTSMYLCASSTWNRVLREGPYEQYFGPGTRLTVT.

The chain couples TRBV7-2 to TRBJ2-5; tentatively, D is TRBD1 (5 bases). This CDR3 is built from 17 residues. V lost 1 base and J lost 5, with 20 bases in between. The germline CDR1 and CDR2 sequences are SGHTA and FQGNSA. The CDR3 region is CASSLGSFRVEGETQYF. The CDR3, as DNA: TGTGCCAGCAGCTTAGGCTCCTTCAGGGTCGAAGGCGAGACCCAGTACTTC.

This clonotype was counted a few times. J is TRBJ1-6 and V is TRBV7-8; TRBD1 matches 9 bases. Unmatched junction bases numbered 6, after V lost 1 base and J lost 8 bases. The CDR3 runs 16 residues. Germline CDR1 and CDR2: SGHVS and FQNEAQ. In nucleotides, the CDR3 is TGTGCCAGCAGCTTAGTTGGGAGGACAGGGGATTCACCCCTCCACTTT. It codes for CASSLVGRTGDSPLHF. Using reference TRBV7-8 and TRBJ1-6 for the parts outside the CDR3, the full variable domain is GAGVSQSPRYKVAKRGQDVALRCDPISGHVSLFWYQQALGQGPEFLTYFQNEAQLDKSGLPSDRFFAERPEGSVSTLKIQRTQQEDSAVYLCASSLVGRTGDSPLHFGNGTRLTVT.

This clonotype came up a few times. The chain recombines TRBV20-1 with TRBJ1-5; no reliable D call. Trimming cost V 3 bases and J 7 bases, with 13 bases left between them. Germline V gene data show CDR1 as DFQATT and CDR2 as SNEGSKA (reference sequence). This CDR3 is built from 13 residues. Here the CDR3 DNA reads TGCAGTGCTAGGCCCACCGGGAGGCAGCCCCAGCATTTT. As protein: CSARPTGRQPQHF.